The 20 T cell receptor beta chains reported below all come from one sample, sequenced in a study of immune evolution from preneoplasia to lung adenocarcinoma. The data were produced by immunoSEQ multiplex PCR, yet TCRdb's version contains in-frame clones alone and is incomplete. Of some 6,200 clones listed, 70% to 80% are singletons. Sequencing was done on a sample of FFPE adjacent normal lung tissue. These receptors all come from a person aged 60-79 years with lung adenocarcinoma.

The chain links TRBV30 to TRBJ2-1; 7 bases align to TRBD1. After removal of 4 bases from V and 2 bases from J, the junction contained 5 bases not matched to a gene. The CDR3 length is 14 residues. Germline loops: CDR1 GTSNPN, CDR2 SVGIG (reference sequence). CDR3 protein: CAWNQGQTYNEQFF. CDR3 DNA: TGTGCCTGGAACCAGGGACAGACCTACAATGAGCAGTTCTTC.

The chain has TRBV29-1 and TRBJ1-1, with a weak D call TRBD1 (6 bases). The CDR3 is made up of 12 amino acids. In germline, CDR1 is SQVTM, CDR2 ANQGSEA. V lost 6 bases and J lost 7, with 15 bases in between. Written as DNA, the CDR3 is TGCAGCGTCAAATACGGACAGTTTGAAGCTTTCTTT. It encodes CSVKYGQFEAFF.

The rearrangement uses TRBV29-1 and TRBJ2-7; D unresolved. Germline CDR1 reads SQVTM; CDR2 reads ANQGSEA. The CDR3 consists of 15 residues. Trimming took off 0 bases at V and 2 bases at J, with 14 bases between the two ends. CDR3 residues: CSVEDRLTGPYEQYF. The CDR3 region has the DNA TGCAGCGTTGAAGATAGGCTAACTGGTCCCTACGAGCAGTACTTC.

This chain joins TRBV7-9 and TRBJ1-2, with 11 nucleotides matching TRBD1. The J segment lost 8 bases and the V segment lost 4 bases, leaving 6 bases of the junction unmatched. The CDR3 consists of 14 residues. In germline, CDR1 is SEHNR, CDR2 FQNEAQ (reference sequence). CDR3 amino acids: CASSSDRGLGGYTF. The DNA for the CDR3 is TGTGCCAGCAGCTCGGACAGGGGGCTAGGGGGCTACACCTTC. Complete variable domain (other parts from reference TRBV7-9 and TRBJ1-2): DTGVSQNPRHKITKRGQNVTFRCDPISEHNRLYWYRQTLGQGPEFLTYFQNEAQLEKSRLLSDRFSAERPKGSFSTLEIQRTEQGDSAMYLCASSSDRGLGGYTFGSGTRLTVV.

The chain carries TRBV21-1 and TRBJ1-1. TRBV21-1 counts as a pseudogene. The CDR3 is 16 residues long. The CDR3 protein is CASSNPHQGAVTEAFF. The CDR3 DNA sequence: TGTGCCAGCAGCAATCCTCACCAGGGAGCGGTCACTGAAGCTTTCTTT.

The CDR3 spells CASSWRAGELFF. For the CDR3, the DNA is TGTGCCAGCAGCTGGAGGGCCGGGGAGCTGTTTTTT. The J gene is TRBJ2-2, the V gene TRBV7-3; D may be TRBD2 (6 bases). In germline, CDR1 is SGHTA, CDR2 FQGTGA. V lost 4 bases to trimming and J lost 6 bases, with 6 bases between them. The CDR3 sequence is 12 residues long.

This clone is labeled as large. In DNA, the CDR3 is TGTGCCAGCAGTTTATTCCCGGGGAGCACAGATACGCAGTATTTT. This gives the protein CASSLFPGSTDTQYF. The V call is TRBV27, the J call TRBJ2-3; tentative D call: TRBD2 (5 bases). Germline V gene sequence: CDR1 MNHEY, CDR2 SMNVEV (reference sequence). Deletions cut 1 base from V and 0 bases from J, with 8 bases between. The CDR3 contains 15 residues.

The chain has TRBV28 and TRBJ2-1; 9 nucleotides line up with TRBD2. Losses at the gene ends were 9 bases for V and 4 bases for J; bases not matched to a gene: 4. CDR3 length equals 13 residues. Germline assignment: CDR1 MDHEN and CDR2 SYDVKM. CDR3 nucleotides: TGTGCCAGTCTGCGGGGGGGATACAATGAGCAGTTCTTC. Translating it yields CASLRGGYNEQFF.

The CDR3, as DNA: TGTGCCAGCAGTGAGACACCTTTAAACTATGGCTACACCTTC. Residues: CASSETPLNYGYTF. The rearrangement joins TRBV2 to TRBJ1-2, with D hard to call. CDR1 is SNHLY and CDR2 is FYNNEI in the germline V gene. Trimming pared 3 bases from V and 2 bases from J, leaving 10 bases between. CDR3 length equals 14 residues.

V and J are TRBV19 and TRBJ1-5, with D uncertain. V gave up 7 bases and J gave up 1 base, with 5 bases separating them. There are 12 residues in the CDR3. Germline CDR1 reads LNHDA; CDR2 reads SQIVND (reference sequence). The CDR3 sequence is CASKYSNQPQHF. For the CDR3, the DNA is TGTGCCAGTAAATACAGCAATCAGCCCCAGCATTTT.

The V gene is TRBV9, the J gene TRBJ2-7; TRBD1 agrees at 9 bases. Germline V gives CDR1 SGDLS, CDR2 YYNGEE. Germline trimming cut 4 bases from V and 3 bases from J; bases unmatched to any gene: 5. This CDR3 has 14 amino acids. The CDR3 sequence is CASSLKGQGYEQYF. DNA of the CDR3: TGTGCCAGCAGCCTAAAGGGACAGGGCTACGAGCAGTACTTC.

This clone was seen a handful of times. The chain combines TRBV5-1 with TRBJ1-1; the D is unclear. Germline CDR1 and CDR2: SGHRS and YFSETQ. CDR3 length: 13 residues. V lost 8 bases to trimming and J lost 1 base, with 12 bases between them. CDR3 amino acids: CASRRGGNTEAFF. For the CDR3, the DNA is TGCGCCAGTCGACGAGGCGGGAACACTGAAGCTTTCTTT.

The genes are TRBV28 and TRBJ2-5; 12 positions agree with TRBD2. This CDR3 comprises 15 residues. J was trimmed by 6 bases and V by 3 bases; bases with no gene match: 5. Germline lookup yields CDR1 MDHEN and CDR2 SYDVKM. For the CDR3, the DNA is TGTGCCAGCAGTTTCTCGACTAGCGGGAGAAAGACCCAGTACTTC. Its protein product is CASSFSTSGRKTQYF.

CDR3 nucleotides: TGTGCCAGCAGGAATATGGGACAGGGTGACTACACCTTC. Protein sequence: CASRNMGQGDYTF. V usage is TRBV6-1 and J usage is TRBJ1-2, with TRBD1 matching 9 bases. Germline values: CDR1 MNHNS, CDR2 SASEGT. Trimming at V came to 6 bases and at J to 10 bases, leaving 9 bases not matched to a gene. The CDR3 runs 13 residues.

This CDR3 reads CASSEWIGSGGYTF. The CDR3 DNA is TGTGCCAGCAGTGAGTGGATAGGTAGCGGCGGCTACACCTTC. V is TRBV6-1 and J is TRBJ1-2; D gene ambiguous. The CDR3 extends over 14 amino acids. Looked up from germline, CDR1 is MNHNS and CDR2 is SASEGT. V was cut by 3 bases and J by 8 bases, with 16 bases left in between.

This chain joins TRBV2 and TRBJ2-7; maybe TRBD2 (5 bases). Looked up from germline, CDR1 is SNHLY and CDR2 is FYNNEI. This CDR3 has 12 amino acids. Trimming stripped 6 bases from V and 3 bases from J, with 9 bases between. The CDR3 nucleotides are TGTGCCAGCAGGGTCGCGGGCTACGAGCAGTACTTC. Translated: CASRVAGYEQYF.

This clone was seen a single time. This chain joins TRBV23-1 and TRBJ2-1, with 9 bases aligning to TRBD1. TRBV23-1 is given ORF status, its function remaining uncertain. After removal of 4 bases from V and 4 bases from J, the junction contained 11 bases not matched to a gene. This CDR3 spans 17 amino acids. CDR3 residues: CASSPPRRDRAYNEQFF. The CDR3 DNA is TGCGCCAGCAGTCCCCCCAGGCGGGACAGGGCATACAATGAGCAGTTCTTC.

The V and J genes are TRBV19 and TRBJ2-2, with 12 nucleotides matching TRBD2. CDR3 size: 18 residues. Germline V CDR1 and CDR2: LNHDA, SQIVND (reference sequence). The ends lost 10 bases at V and 4 bases at J; junction bases unmatched: 16. The CDR3 loop is CATSRGRRTSGTTGELFF. DNA of the CDR3: TGTGCCACCTCCCGGGGACGGAGGACTAGCGGGACCACCGGGGAGCTGTTTTTT.

V usage is TRBV5-4 and J usage is TRBJ2-1; TRBD2 matches at 11 bases. Per the germline V gene, CDR1 is SGHNT and CDR2 is YYREEE (reference sequence). This CDR3 region has 17 residues. The trim removed 1 base at V and 7 bases at J, leaving 10 bases unmatched. For the CDR3, the DNA is TGTGCCAGCAGCTTGCCCAATGGCCCTAGCGGGGGGAATGAGCAGTTCTTC. Amino acid sequence: CASSLPNGPSGGNEQFF.

This clone was seen only once. The chain links TRBV5-8 to TRBJ1-4; D gene unclear. Trimming removed 0 bases at V and 6 bases at J, with 12 bases between. Germline assignment: CDR1 SGHTS and CDR2 YDEGEE. This CDR3 comprises 15 residues. CDR3 loop: CASSLGLLGDEKLFF. CDR3 sequence (DNA): TGTGCCAGCAGCTTGGGGTTGCTTGGGGATGAAAAACTGTTTTTT.